This T cell receptor (beta chain) is from a study of OX40 agonist ivuxolimab in advanced cancers. Using immunoSEQ multiplex PCR, the repertoire was profiled, and TCRdb retains in-frame clones only, with some absent. The sample shows tens of thousands of clones, 85% to 90% of them seen only once. The V gene's germline CDR1 is SGHRS and CDR2 YFSETQ. CDR3 size: 16 residues. V trimming: 2 bases; J trimming: 4 bases; junction bases outside the gene matches: 8. This chain links TRBV5-1 with TRBJ2-7; 11 bases line up with TRBD2. The sequenced sample was CD4+ or CD8+ T cells sorted from blood, obtained in a trial of the OX40 agonist ivuxolimab. This receptor was obtained from an adult with an advanced solid tumor such as melanoma, head and neck, liver or kidney cancer. CDR3 protein: CASSFSALAGVYEQYF. The CDR3 DNA follows: TGCGCCAGCAGCTTTTCGGCACTAGCGGGAGTTTACGAGCAGTACTTC.